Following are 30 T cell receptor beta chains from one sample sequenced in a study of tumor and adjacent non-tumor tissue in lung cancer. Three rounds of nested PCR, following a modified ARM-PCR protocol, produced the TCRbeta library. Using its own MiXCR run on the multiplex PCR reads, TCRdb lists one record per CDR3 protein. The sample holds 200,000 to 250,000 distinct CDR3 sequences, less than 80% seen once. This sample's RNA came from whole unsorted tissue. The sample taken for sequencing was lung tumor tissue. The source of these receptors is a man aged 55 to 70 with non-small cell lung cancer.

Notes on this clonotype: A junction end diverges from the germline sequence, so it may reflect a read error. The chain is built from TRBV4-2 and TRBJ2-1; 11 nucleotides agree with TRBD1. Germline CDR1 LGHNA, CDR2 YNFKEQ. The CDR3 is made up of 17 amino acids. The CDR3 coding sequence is TGTGCTAGCAGCCCTCATCCGGGACAGGGGGTCTACAATGAGCAGTTCTTC. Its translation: CASSPHPGQGVYNEQFF.

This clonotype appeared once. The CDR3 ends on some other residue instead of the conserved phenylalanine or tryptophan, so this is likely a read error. DNA for the CDR3: TGTGCCACGTGGAAGGGTTTTGGCGGCAATGAGCAGTTCGTA. Protein sequence: CATWKGFGGNEQFV. The chain is built from TRBV6-6 and TRBJ2-1; D is unresolved. Between the trimmed V and J ends, which lost 10 bases and 6 bases, there was a span of 19 bases. Germline V gene lookup returns CDR1 MNHNY and CDR2 SVGAGI (reference sequence). The CDR3 consists of 14 residues.

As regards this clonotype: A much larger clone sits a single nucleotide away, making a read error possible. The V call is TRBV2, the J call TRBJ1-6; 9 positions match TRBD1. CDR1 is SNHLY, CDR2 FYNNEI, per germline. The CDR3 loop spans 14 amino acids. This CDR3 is CASSEGDRVSPFHF. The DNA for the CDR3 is TGTGCCAGCAGTGAAGGGGACAGGGTTTCACCCTTCCACTTT.

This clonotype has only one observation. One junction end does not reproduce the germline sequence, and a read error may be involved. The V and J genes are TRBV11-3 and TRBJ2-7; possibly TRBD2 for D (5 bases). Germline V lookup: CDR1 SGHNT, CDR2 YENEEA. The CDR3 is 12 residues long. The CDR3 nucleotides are TGCGGCAGCAGCTCGGGGTTAGTTGAGATGCACTTC. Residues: CGSSSGLVEMHF.

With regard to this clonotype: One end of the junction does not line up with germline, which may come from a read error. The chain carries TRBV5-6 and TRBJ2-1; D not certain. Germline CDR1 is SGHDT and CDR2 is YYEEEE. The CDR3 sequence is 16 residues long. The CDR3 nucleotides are TGTGCCAGCAGTTTGGATGGGGAAGAAATATACAATGAGCAGTTCTTC. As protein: CASSLDGEEIYNEQFF.

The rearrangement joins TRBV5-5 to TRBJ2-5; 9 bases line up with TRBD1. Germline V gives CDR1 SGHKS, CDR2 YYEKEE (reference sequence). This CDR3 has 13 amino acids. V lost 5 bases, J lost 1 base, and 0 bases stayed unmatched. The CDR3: CASRGQGQETQYF. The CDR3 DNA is TGTGCCAGCAGGGGACAGGGCCAAGAGACCCAGTACTTC.

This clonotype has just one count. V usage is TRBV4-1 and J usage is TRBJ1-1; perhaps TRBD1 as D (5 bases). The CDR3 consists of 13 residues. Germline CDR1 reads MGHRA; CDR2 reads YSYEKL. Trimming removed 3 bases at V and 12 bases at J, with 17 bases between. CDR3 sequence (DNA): TGCGCCAGCAGCCACGTGGGACCGGGGCGAACTTTCTTT. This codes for CASSHVGPGRTFF.

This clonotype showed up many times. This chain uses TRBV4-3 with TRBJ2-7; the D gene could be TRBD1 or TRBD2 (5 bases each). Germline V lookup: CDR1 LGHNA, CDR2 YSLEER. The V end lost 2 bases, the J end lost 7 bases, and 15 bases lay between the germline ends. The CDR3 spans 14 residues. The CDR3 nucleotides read TGCGCCAGCAGCCAAAGGGTTTTAGAGGGGGAGCAGTACTTC. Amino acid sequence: CASSQRVLEGEQYF.

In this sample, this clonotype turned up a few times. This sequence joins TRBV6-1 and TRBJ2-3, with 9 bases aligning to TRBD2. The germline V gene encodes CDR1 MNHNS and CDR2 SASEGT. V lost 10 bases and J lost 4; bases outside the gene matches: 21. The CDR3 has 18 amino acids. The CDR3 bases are TGTGCCACCCCTTCCGACGGTGGCCTAGCGGGATTCCCAGATACGCAGTATTTT. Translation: CATPSDGGLAGFPDTQYF.

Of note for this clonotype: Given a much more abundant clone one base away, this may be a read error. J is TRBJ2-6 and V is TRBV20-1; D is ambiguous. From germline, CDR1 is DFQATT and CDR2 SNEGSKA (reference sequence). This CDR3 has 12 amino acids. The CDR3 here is CSARENSNVLNF. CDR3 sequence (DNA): TGCAGTGCTAGGGAAAATTCAAACGTCCTGAATTTC.

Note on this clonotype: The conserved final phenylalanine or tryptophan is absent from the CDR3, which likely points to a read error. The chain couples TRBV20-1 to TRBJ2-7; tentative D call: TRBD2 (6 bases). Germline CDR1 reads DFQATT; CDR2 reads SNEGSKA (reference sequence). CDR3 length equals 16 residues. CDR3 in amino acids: CSARHLGLSSSYDQYL. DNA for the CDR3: TGCAGTGCTAGACATTTGGGACTCTCGTCCTCCTACGATCAGTACTTA.

This chain's CDR3 is CASSRGGGAAYNEQFF. The CDR3 DNA reads TGTGCCAGCAGTCGGGGGGGTGGCGCGGCCTACAATGAGCAGTTCTTC. This rearrangement joins TRBV6-1 to TRBJ2-1, with 8 bases that match TRBD2. J gave up 2 bases and V 5 bases, and 8 bases lay outside the gene matches. The germline V gene encodes CDR1 MNHNS and CDR2 SASEGT. This CDR3 is 16 amino acids long.

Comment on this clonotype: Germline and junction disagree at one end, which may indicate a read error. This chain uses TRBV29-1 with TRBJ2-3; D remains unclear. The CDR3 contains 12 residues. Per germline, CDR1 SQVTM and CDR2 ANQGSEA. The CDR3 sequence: CSIRVFADTQCF. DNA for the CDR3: TGCAGCATAAGGGTTTTCGCAGATACGCAGTGTTTT.

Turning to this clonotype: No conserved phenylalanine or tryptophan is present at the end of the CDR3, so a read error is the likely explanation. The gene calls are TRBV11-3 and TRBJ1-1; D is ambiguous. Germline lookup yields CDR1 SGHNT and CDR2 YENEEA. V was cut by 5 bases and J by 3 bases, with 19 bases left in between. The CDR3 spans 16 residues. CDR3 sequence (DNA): TGTGCCAGCAGCCTCAAGGTCCGGGGTTCCCACACTGAAGCTTTCATT. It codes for CASSLKVRGSHTEAFI.

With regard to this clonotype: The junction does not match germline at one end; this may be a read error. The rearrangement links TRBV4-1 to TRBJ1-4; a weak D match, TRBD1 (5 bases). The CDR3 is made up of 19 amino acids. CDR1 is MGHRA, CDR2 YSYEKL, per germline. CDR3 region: CASSQGASRGAATNEKLVF. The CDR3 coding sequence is TGCGCCAGCAGCCAAGGGGCCTCCCGGGGCGCTGCAACTAATGAAAAACTGGTTTTT.

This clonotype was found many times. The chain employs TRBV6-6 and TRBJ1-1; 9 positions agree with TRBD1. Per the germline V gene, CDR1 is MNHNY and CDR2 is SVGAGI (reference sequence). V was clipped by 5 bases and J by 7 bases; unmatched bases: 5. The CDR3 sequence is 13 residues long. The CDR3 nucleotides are TGTGCCAGCAGTGGACAGGGGCGGGGTGAAGCTTTCTTT. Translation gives CASSGQGRGEAFF.

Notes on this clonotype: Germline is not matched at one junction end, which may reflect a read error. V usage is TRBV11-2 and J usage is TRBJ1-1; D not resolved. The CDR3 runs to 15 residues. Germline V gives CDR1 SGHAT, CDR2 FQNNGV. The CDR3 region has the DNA TGTGCCAGCGGCTTAGAAATCAGTGGACTCACTGAAGCTATCTTT. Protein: CASGLEISGLTEAIF.

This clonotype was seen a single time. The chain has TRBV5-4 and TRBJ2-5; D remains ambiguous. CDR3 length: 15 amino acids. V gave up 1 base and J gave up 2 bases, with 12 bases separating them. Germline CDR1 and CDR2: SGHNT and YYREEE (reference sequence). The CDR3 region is CASSLKATYQETQYF. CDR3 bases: TGTGCCAGCAGCTTGAAGGCAACCTATCAAGAGACCCAGTACTTC.

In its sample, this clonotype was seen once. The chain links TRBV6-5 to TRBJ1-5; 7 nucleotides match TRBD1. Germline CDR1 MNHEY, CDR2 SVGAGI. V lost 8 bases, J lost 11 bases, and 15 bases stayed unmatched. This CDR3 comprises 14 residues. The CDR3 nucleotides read TGTGCCAGCCGGGACAGATATAGCAGTCTGTCCCAGCATTTT. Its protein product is CASRDRYSSLSQHF.

The CDR3 nucleotides read TGTGCCAGCAGTTCGCCGACAGTGCCCAACCATGGCTACACCTTC. Its translation is CASSSPTVPNHGYTF. The J gene is TRBJ1-2, the V gene TRBV6-5, with D possibly matching TRBD1 (5 bases). V lost 4 bases to trimming and J lost 6 bases, with 18 bases between them. CDR1 and CDR2 (germline): MNHEY, SVGAGI. The CDR3 is 15 amino acids.

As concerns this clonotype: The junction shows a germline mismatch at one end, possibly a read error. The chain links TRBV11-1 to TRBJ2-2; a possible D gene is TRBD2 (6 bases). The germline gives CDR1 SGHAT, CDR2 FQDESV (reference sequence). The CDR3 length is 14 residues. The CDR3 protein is CASSFSRNTRELLF. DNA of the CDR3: TGTGCCAGCAGCTTTAGTCGGAACACCCGGGAGCTGTTATTT.

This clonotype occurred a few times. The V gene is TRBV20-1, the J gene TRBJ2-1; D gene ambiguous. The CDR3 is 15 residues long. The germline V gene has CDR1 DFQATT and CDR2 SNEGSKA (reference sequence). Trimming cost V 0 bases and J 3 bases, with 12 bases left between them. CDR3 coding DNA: TGCAGTGCTAGAGAGGGCAGTAACCTCTACAATGAGCAGTTCTTC. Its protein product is CSAREGSNLYNEQFF.

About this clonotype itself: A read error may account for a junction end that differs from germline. The CDR3: CSATLTGTSPHHF. CDR3 DNA: TGCAGTGCCACCTTGACTGGGACTTCACCCCACCACTTT. The V and J genes are TRBV20-1 and TRBJ1-6; tentatively, D is TRBD1 (5 bases). From germline, CDR1 is DFQATT and CDR2 SNEGSKA (reference sequence). The CDR3 runs to 13 residues.

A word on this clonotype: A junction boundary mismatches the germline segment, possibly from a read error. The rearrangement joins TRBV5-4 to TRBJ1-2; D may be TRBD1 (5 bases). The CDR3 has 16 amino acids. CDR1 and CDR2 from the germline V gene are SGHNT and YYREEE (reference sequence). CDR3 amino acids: CASSPGGTWGPYGYSF. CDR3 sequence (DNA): TGTGCCAGCAGCCCGGGAGGCACATGGGGCCCCTATGGCTACAGCTTC.

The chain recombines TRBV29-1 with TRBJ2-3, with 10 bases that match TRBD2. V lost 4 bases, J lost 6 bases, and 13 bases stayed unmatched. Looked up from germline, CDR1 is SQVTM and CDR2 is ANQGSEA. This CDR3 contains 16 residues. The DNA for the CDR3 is TGCAGCGTTGCGAGCGGGAGGGCCTCCTTTGCGGATACGCAGTATTTT. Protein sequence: CSVASGRASFADTQYF.

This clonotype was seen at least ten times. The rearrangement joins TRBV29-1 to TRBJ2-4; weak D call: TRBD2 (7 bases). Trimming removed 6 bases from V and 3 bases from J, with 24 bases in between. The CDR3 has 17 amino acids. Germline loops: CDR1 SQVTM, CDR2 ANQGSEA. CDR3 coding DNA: TGCAGCGTGAGGGGGGGCTCGGTGTTGGATGGCAAAAACATTCAGTACTTC. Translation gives CSVRGGSVLDGKNIQYF.

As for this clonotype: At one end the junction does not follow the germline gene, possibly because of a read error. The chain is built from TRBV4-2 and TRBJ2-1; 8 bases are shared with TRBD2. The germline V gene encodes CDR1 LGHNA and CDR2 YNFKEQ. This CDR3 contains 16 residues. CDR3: CASSHDRGGSYNEQFF. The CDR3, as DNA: TGTGCCAGCAGCCATGATCGGGGGGGCTCCTACAATGAGCAATTCTTC.

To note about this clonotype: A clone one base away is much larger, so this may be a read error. In DNA form, the CDR3 reads TGCAGTGCTAGAGATCCAGGGAAGGATGAAAAACTGTTTTTT. It specifies CSARDPGKDEKLFF. The chain couples TRBV20-1 to TRBJ1-4; a weak D match, TRBD1 (5 bases). V lost 0 bases to trimming and J lost 6 bases, with 11 bases between them. Germline CDR1 and CDR2: DFQATT and SNEGSKA (reference sequence). CDR3 length equals 14 residues.

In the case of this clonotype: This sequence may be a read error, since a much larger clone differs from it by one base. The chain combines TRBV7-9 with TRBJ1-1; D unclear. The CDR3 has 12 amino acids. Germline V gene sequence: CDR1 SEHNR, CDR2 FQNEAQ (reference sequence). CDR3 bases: TGTGCCAGCTTCCTGTGGACGGACGAAGCTATCTTT. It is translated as CASFLWTDEAIF. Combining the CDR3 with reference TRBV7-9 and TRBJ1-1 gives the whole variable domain DTGVSQNPRHKITKRGQNVTFRCDPISEHNRLYWYRQTLGQGPEFLTYFQNEAQLEKSRLLSDRFSAERPKGSFSTLEIQRTEQGDSAMYLCASFLWTDEAIFGQGTRLTVV.

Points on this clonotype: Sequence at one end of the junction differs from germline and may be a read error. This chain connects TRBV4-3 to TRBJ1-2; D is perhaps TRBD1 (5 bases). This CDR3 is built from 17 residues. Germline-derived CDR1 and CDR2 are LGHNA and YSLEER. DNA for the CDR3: TGCGCCAGCAGCCAAGTGCTTTCCGGGACTCCCGACTATGGCCACACGTTC. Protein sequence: CASSQVLSGTPDYGHTF.